Listed here are 16 T cell receptor beta chains from one sample, sequenced in a study of HIV-infected patients and healthy controls (dated by TCRdb to the mid-2010s). Library preparation employed 5' RACE. The run used an Illumina MiSeq. TCRdb trimmed the raw reads at Q25, called clones with MiXCR and kept productive beta chains. Duplicate CDR3 protein sequences are folded into a single record with the most common DNA and genes. The sample table lists roughly 18,000 distinct CDR3 sequences, around 17% of them with a count of one. Clones ranked in the top ten supply approximately 25% of the sample. Material: CD8+ T cells from blood. The source is a human donor in good health.

In its sample, this clonotype was seen a few times. The chain uses TRBV20-1 and TRBJ2-7, with 7 bases fitting TRBD2. The CDR3 contains 13 residues. Trimming at V came to 6 bases and at J to 2 bases, leaving 7 bases not matched to a gene. The V gene's germline CDR1 is DFQATT and CDR2 SNEGSKA (reference sequence). CDR3 residues: CSALGAGPYEQYF. The CDR3 DNA reads as TGCAGTGCCTTAGGAGCGGGGCCCTACGAGCAGTACTTC.

This clonotype showed up many times. The V gene is TRBV4-2, the J gene TRBJ1-6; the match to TRBD1 covers 8 bases. In germline, CDR1 is LGHNA, CDR2 YNFKEQ. J gave up 12 bases and V 8 bases, and 12 bases lay outside the gene matches. The CDR3 is 14 amino acids. The CDR3 coding sequence is TGTGCCAGCGGGTCCGGGACAGGCCTTCGACCCCTCCACTTT. As protein: CASGSGTGLRPLHF.

This chain links TRBV20-1 with TRBJ2-7; D is uncertain. With 5 bases removed from V and 4 bases from J, the gap between germline ends came to 9 bases. Germline V lookup: CDR1 DFQATT, CDR2 SNEGSKA (reference sequence). This CDR3 comprises 11 residues. CDR3 DNA sequence: TGCAGTGCTCAGCAGAGTTACGAGCAGTACTTC. Translation gives CSAQQSYEQYF.

The chain employs TRBV15 and TRBJ1-2; D possibly corresponds to TRBD1 (6 bases). The V end was cut by 5 bases, the J end by 3 bases, with 25 bases between. From germline, CDR1 is LNHNV and CDR2 YYDKDF (reference sequence). The CDR3 contains 18 residues. This CDR3 reads CATSSHPIQGPGDYGYTF. In DNA form, the CDR3 reads TGTGCCACCAGCTCCCACCCAATCCAGGGGCCCGGGGACTATGGCTACACCTTC.

This chain connects TRBV5-4 to TRBJ1-2; 12 positions match TRBD1. CDR3 length: 17 amino acids. V gave up 4 bases and J gave up 4 bases; unmatched junction bases: 11. Germline CDR1 is SGHNT and CDR2 is YYREEE (reference sequence). CDR3 sequence (DNA): TGTGCCAGCAGCCCCGGGACAGGGGGCAGATACTTCTATGGCTACACCTTC. Protein sequence: CASSPGTGGRYFYGYTF. The variable domain in full, with the rest retrieved from reference TRBV5-4 and TRBJ1-2, is ETGVTQSPTHLIKTRGQQVTLRCSSQSGHNTVSWYQQALGQGPQFIFQYYREEENGRGNFPPRFSGLQFPNYSSELNVNALELDDSALYLCASSPGTGGRYFYGYTFGSGTRLTVV.

The table lists this clonotype with a count of one. The chain couples TRBV4-3 to TRBJ1-5; TRBD1 might be the D (5 bases). The V end lost 1 base, the J end lost 5 bases, and 9 bases lay between the germline ends. Germline CDR1 and CDR2: LGHNA and YSLEER. This CDR3 has 14 amino acids. The CDR3 DNA reads TGCGCCAGCAGCCAAGGTCGGGGGGATCAGCCCCAGCATTTT. It encodes CASSQGRGDQPQHF.

This clonotype appeared many times. V gene TRBV25-1 combines with J gene TRBJ1-1, with 9 bases aligning to TRBD1. The CDR3 length is 14 residues. Germline values: CDR1 MGHDK, CDR2 SYGVNS. V lost 6 bases and J lost 10; bases outside the gene matches: 12. The CDR3 reads CASSPRDREFGAFF. In nucleotides, the CDR3 is TGTGCCAGCAGCCCCCGGGACAGGGAGTTTGGAGCTTTCTTT. Full variable domain (outside the CDR3, taken from reference TRBV25-1 and TRBJ1-1): EADIYQTPRYLVIGTGKKITLECSQTMGHDKMYWYQQDPGMELHLIHYSYGVNSTEKGDLSSESTVSRIRTEHFPLTLESARPSHTSQYLCASSPRDREFGAFFGQGTRLTVV.

The genes are TRBV25-1 and TRBJ1-1; the D gene is possibly TRBD1 (5 bases). In germline, CDR1 is MGHDK, CDR2 SYGVNS. Trimming removed 7 bases from V and 6 bases from J, with 9 bases in between. CDR3 length: 11 amino acids. This chain's CDR3 is CASTLGPEAFF. The CDR3, as DNA: TGTGCCAGCACCTTGGGGCCTGAAGCTTTCTTT.

This clonotype came up many times. The chain is built from TRBV7-9 and TRBJ2-5; 10 nucleotides line up with TRBD2. CDR1 SEHNR and CDR2 FQNEAQ come from the germline V gene (reference sequence). V shed 6 bases, J shed 2 bases, and the junction held 6 bases outside the gene matches. CDR3 length equals 15 residues. The CDR3 loop is CASSYWTSGQETQYF. In DNA form, the CDR3 reads TGTGCCAGCAGTTACTGGACTAGCGGTCAAGAGACCCAGTACTTC.

This clonotype was seen many times. This chain links TRBV7-3 with TRBJ2-7, with D tentatively TRBD2 (7 bases). The CDR3 runs 17 residues. Trimming took 2 bases from V and 1 from J, leaving 18 bases between them. Looked up from germline, CDR1 is SGHTA and CDR2 is FQGTGA. The DNA for the CDR3 is TGTGCCAGCAGCTTAGGGACGGGGGGCCTTCGGTCCTACGAGCAGTACTTC. It is translated as CASSLGTGGLRSYEQYF.

The sample holds a few counts of this clonotype. This sequence joins TRBV10-3 and TRBJ2-7; no clear D. Germline V gives CDR1 ENHRY, CDR2 SYGVKD. The ends were cut back, 3 bases at V and 3 bases at J, with 12 bases in the middle. The CDR3 is 14 amino acids. The CDR3 bases are TGTGCCATCAGTGAAGGCCCGAGGAGCTACGAGCAGTACTTC. This codes for CAISEGPRSYEQYF.

J is TRBJ1-2 and V is TRBV10-1; 9 bases agree with TRBD1. There are 21 residues in the CDR3. The V and J ends lost 2 bases and 5 bases, in that order; junction bases with no gene match: 24. The germline CDR1 and CDR2 sequences are WNHNN and SYGVQD (reference sequence). DNA for the CDR3: TGCGCCAGCAGTGAGCCGATTAGGGACAGGGAAGTGGCGTCCCCACTTTATGGCTACACCTTC. It specifies CASSEPIRDREVASPLYGYTF.

The sample holds many counts of this clonotype. The chain recombines TRBV9 with TRBJ2-1; 8 nucleotides line up with TRBD2. Germline V lookup: CDR1 SGDLS, CDR2 YYNGEE. V shed 0 bases, J shed 0 bases, and the junction held 5 bases outside the gene matches. The CDR3 has 17 residues. The CDR3 is CASSVAGGRSSYNEQFF. The CDR3 DNA is TGTGCCAGCAGCGTAGCGGGGGGGAGGAGCTCCTACAATGAGCAGTTCTTC. Supplemented by reference TRBV9 and TRBJ2-1, the full variable domain reads DSGVTQTPKHLITATGQRVTLRCSPRSGDLSVYWYQQSLDQGLQFLIQYYNGEERAKGNILERFSAQQFPDLHSELNLSSLELGDSALYFCASSVAGGRSSYNEQFFGPGTRLTVL.

Details on this clonotype: It may be a read error: a sequence one base away is much more abundant. V usage is TRBV12-3 or TRBV12-4 and J usage is TRBJ1-1, with D perhaps TRBD1 (5 bases). V was cut by 9 bases and J by 5 bases, with 19 bases left in between. The CDR3 length is 14 residues. The CDR3 bases are TGTGCCAGAAGTCGAGATGGGGGGGGAACTGAAGCTTTCTTT. This gives the protein CARSRDGGGTEAFF.

In DNA, the CDR3 is TGTGCCACCAGCAGAGATACAGGGTCGGGGTCCTACGAGCAGTACTTC. This encodes CATSRDTGSGSYEQYF. V usage is TRBV15 and J usage is TRBJ2-7; tentatively, D is TRBD1 (6 bases). Trimming removed 0 bases at V and 1 base at J, with 13 bases between. Germline CDR1 LNHNV, CDR2 YYDKDF (reference sequence). The CDR3 has 16 residues.

As regards this clonotype: A read error may explain this, as a much larger clone is one base away. V and J are TRBV30 and TRBJ2-1; no definite D call. The V gene's germline CDR1 is GTSNPN and CDR2 SVGIG (reference sequence). With 5 bases removed from V and 6 bases from J, the gap between germline ends came to 11 bases. CDR3 length: 12 amino acids. The CDR3 DNA reads TGTGCCTGGGGCGATACCTTCAATGAGCAGTTCTTC. Residues: CAWGDTFNEQFF.